Included here is one T cell receptor (beta chain) sequence, with context. Its matching antigen is unknown. Germline V gene lookup returns CDR1 MDHEN and CDR2 SYDVKM. V gave up 5 bases and J gave up 4 bases; unmatched junction bases: 5. This CDR3 has 14 amino acids. This entry belongs to a study of cytomegalovirus exposure and HLA in healthy donors. The study ran its PCR with 60 Vbeta and 13 Jbeta primers. Repertoires were generated with immunoSEQ multiplex PCR, while TCRdb's copy carries only in-frame clones and drops some. The table includes 50,000 or so clones, 65% to 80% detected once. The study's findings and limits: A later analysis found common viral pathogens apparently linked to several of the most significant clusters.

The rearrangement uses TRBV28 and TRBJ2-7, with 10 positions matching TRBD2. Specimen: PBMCs. This receptor was taken from a woman in her forties or fifties in good health and CMV-seronegative. CDR3 DNA sequence: TGTGCCAGCAGTCGAGCTAGCGGGGGATACGAGCAGTACTTC. Residues: CASSRASGGYEQYF.